This TCR beta chain comes out of a study of molecular identifiers for immune sequencing clone quantification. Study results and caveats: Sizes of clones that are highly expanded could be underestimated (if identical TCR molecules share a barcode).

This clonotype was observed a few times. Antigen unknown. A read error is possible here, since a much larger clone lies one base away. In germline, CDR1 is LGHNA, CDR2 YSLEER. V was pared by 4 bases and J by 4 bases, with 12 bases of the junction left unmatched. The CDR3 runs to 16 residues. TCRdb re-analysed the PCR reads in MiXCR, keeping a single row per CDR3 protein. This table has approximately 90,000 distinct CDR3 sequences, 20% to 25% appearing once. Source material for naive CD8 libraries was roughly 20,000 to 1,000,000 sorted cells, with 10%, 30% or 50% RNA. Isolation of naive CD8 T cells was achieved by sorting on a CD8+CD4-CCR7+CD45RA+ phenotype.

This TCR was sampled from a human donor in good health. Some libraries in this study had Jurkat cell RNA spiked in. The source material was naive CD8+ T cells from blood, with Jurkat cell RNA spiked in. Subset described: FACS-sorted CD8+CD4-CCR7+CD45RA+ naive T cells. The chain has TRBV4-3 and TRBJ1-1; 7 nucleotides align to TRBD1. The CDR3 loop reads CASSPQRGQLSTEAFF. The CDR3 nucleotides read TGCGCCAGCAGCCCGCAGAGGGGACAGTTGAGCACTGAAGCTTTCTTT.